This T cell receptor (beta chain) derives from a study of blood T cells in healthy people across ages. A sample-barcoded 5' primer and a J-beta primer mix were used in a second PCR of about 7 to 12 cycles. MiXCR, run by TCRdb on the 5' RACE reads, gives a single entry per CDR3 protein. The data hold about 1,600,000 distinct CDR3 sequences, with roughly 40% observed a single time. This clonotype has only one observation. V lost 5 bases to trimming and J lost 4 bases; unmatched junction nucleotides: 9. CDR3 size: 18 residues. CDR1 is SGHVS, CDR2 FNYEAQ, per germline. The chain carries TRBV7-6 and TRBJ2-1, with 15 bases fitting TRBD2. The sequencing sample was made of blood. The receptor was derived from a woman younger than 35 in good health. The DNA of the CDR3 is TGTGCCAGCAGCCCCAGGACTAGCGGGGGGGCTGGGTACAATGAGCAGTTCTTC. This codes for CASSPRTSGGAGYNEQFF. The whole variable domain, remainder taken from reference TRBV7-6 and TRBJ2-1, is GAGVSQSPRYKVTKRGQDVALRCDPISGHVSLYWYRQALGQGPEFLTYFNYEAQQDKSGLPNDRFSAERPEGSISTLTIQRTEQRDSAMYRCASSPRTSGGAGYNEQFFGPGTRLTVL.